This TCR beta chain was sequenced in a study of shared clonotypes between healthy human individuals. Study information: With ages of 18 to 49, the donors were two women and a few men.

Measured with immunoSEQ multiplex PCR; TCRdb has only the in-frame clones, and not every one. The sample holds 2 million to 2.5 million clones, roughly 95% seen once. Study observations and caveats: Depth of sequencing was expected to influence donor clonotype sharing. Non-shared clonotypes had lower generation probabilities than clonotypes shared by all four sorted-subset donors. A handful of donors held roughly 5% of naive CD4 clonotypes in common.

Germline CDR1 is SGHKS and CDR2 is YYEKEE (reference sequence). Trimming stripped 4 bases from V and 3 bases from J, with 12 bases between. This CDR3 has 14 amino acids. This clone was seen once. Its target is unknown. This sequence was found in a man younger than 30 in good health. The sequenced material came from naive CD4+ T cells sorted from blood. Indicated subset: CD45RA+ positively selected. The chain has TRBV5-5 and TRBJ2-3; D is possibly TRBD1 (6 bases). The CDR3 nucleotides are TGTGCCAGCAGCATAGGACAGCTAACAGATACGCAGTATTTT. It codes for CASSIGQLTDTQYF.